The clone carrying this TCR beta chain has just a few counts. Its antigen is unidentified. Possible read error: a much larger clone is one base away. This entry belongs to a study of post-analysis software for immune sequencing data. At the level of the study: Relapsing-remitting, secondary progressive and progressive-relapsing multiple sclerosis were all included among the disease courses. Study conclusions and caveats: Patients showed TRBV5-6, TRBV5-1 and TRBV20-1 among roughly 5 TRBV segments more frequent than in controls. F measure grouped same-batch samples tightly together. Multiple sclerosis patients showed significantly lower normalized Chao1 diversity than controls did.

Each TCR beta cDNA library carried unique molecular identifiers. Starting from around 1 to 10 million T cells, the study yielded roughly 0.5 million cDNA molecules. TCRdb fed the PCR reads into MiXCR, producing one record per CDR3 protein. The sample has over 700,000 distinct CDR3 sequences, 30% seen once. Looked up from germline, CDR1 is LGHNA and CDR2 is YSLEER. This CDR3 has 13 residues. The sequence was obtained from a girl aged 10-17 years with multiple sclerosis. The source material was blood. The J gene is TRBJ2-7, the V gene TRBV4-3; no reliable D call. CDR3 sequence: CARSQHETYEQYF. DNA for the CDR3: TGCGCCCGCAGCCAACACGAGACCTACGAGCAGTACTTC.